This section outlines one T cell receptor beta chain sequence together with its context. Looked up from germline, CDR1 is SGHTA and CDR2 is FQGTGA. V shed 5 bases and J 4 bases; nucleotides not matched to a gene: 15. This CDR3 is built from 18 residues. This sample is drawn from a study of blood T cell repertoires in COVID-19. Method: immunoSEQ multiplex PCR; TCRdb's copy keeps in-frame clones and lacks some. Among roughly 250,000 clones, about 90% were seen once, and the ten largest hold more than 0.8%. This rearrangement joins TRBV7-3 to TRBJ2-1; 9 bases line up with TRBD2. The sample was peripheral blood. The sequence was collected from a man aged 30-40 years with COVID-19, enrolled during active disease. CDR3 sequence reads: CASSPTRGGLGGYNEQFF. Here the CDR3 DNA reads TGTGCCAGCAGCCCGACGCGGGGGGGCTTGGGAGGGTACAATGAGCAGTTCTTC.